This T cell receptor (beta chain) was sequenced for a study of OX40 agonist ivuxolimab in advanced cancers. CDR3 length: 18 amino acids. Trimming removed 0 bases at V and 3 bases at J, with 21 bases between. The V gene's germline CDR1 is MGHRA and CDR2 YSYEKL. Here immunoSEQ multiplex PCR was the method, and the copy in TCRdb shows in-frame clones only, minus some. This table has around 80,000 clones, about 91% appearing once. The origin of this receptor is an adult with an advanced solid tumor such as melanoma, head and neck, liver or kidney cancer. The input for sequencing was CD4+ or CD8+ T cells sorted from blood, taken in a trial of the OX40 agonist ivuxolimab. J is TRBJ2-7 and V is TRBV4-1; D not certain. CDR3: CASSQDIYSSLRGYEQYF. The CDR3 DNA sequence: TGCGCCAGCAGCCAAGACATTTACAGTTCCCTCCGCGGCTACGAGCAGTACTTC.